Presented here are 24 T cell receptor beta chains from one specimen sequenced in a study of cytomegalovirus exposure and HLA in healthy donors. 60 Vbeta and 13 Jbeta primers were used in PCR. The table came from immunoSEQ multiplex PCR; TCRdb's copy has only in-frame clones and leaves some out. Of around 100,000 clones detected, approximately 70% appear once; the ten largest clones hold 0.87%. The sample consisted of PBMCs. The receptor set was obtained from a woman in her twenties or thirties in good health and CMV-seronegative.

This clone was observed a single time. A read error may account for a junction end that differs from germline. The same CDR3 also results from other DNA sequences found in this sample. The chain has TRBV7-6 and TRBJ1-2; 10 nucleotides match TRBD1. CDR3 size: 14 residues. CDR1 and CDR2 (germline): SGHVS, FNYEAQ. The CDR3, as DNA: TGTGCCAGCAGCCCGGGACAGGGGAACTATGGCTATACCTTC. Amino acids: CASSPGQGNYGYTF.

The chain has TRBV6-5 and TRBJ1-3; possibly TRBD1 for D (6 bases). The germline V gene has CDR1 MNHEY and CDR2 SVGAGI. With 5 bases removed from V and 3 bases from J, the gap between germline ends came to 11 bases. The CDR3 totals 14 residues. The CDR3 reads CASSQQGNGNTIYF. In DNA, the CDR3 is TGTGCCAGCAGTCAACAGGGAAATGGAAACACCATATATTTT.

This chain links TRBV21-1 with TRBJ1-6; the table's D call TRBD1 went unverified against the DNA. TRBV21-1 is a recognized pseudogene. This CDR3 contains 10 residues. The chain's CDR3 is CASRRGGFHF. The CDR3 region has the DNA TGTGCCAGCAGAAGAGGGGGCTTCCACTTT.

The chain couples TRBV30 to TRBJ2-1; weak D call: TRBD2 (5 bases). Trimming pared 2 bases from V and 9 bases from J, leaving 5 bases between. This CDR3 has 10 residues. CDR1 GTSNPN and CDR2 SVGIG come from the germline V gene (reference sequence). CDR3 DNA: TGTGCCTGGAGTCGGGGTGAGCAGTTCTTC. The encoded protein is CAWSRGEQFF.

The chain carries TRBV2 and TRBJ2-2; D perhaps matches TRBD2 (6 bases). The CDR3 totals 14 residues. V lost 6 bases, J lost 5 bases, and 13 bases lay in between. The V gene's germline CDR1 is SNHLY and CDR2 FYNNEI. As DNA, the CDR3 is TGTGCCAGCAGCGGGCGGGAAAGGACCGGGGAGCTGTTTTTT. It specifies CASSGRERTGELFF.

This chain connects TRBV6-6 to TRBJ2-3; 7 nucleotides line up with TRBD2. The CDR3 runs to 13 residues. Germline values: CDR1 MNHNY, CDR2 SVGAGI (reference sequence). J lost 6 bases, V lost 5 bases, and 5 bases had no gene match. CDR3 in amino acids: CASSPAGGDTQYF. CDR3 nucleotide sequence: TGTGCCAGCAGTCCCGCCGGGGGGGATACGCAGTATTTT.

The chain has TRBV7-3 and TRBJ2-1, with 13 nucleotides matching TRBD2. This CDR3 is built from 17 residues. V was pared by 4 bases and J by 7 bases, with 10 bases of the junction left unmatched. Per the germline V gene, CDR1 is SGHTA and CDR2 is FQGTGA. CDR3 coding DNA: TGTGCCAGCAGCTCCAGGACTAGCGGGGGAGGGAAGAATGAGCAGTTCTTC. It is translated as CASSSRTSGGGKNEQFF.

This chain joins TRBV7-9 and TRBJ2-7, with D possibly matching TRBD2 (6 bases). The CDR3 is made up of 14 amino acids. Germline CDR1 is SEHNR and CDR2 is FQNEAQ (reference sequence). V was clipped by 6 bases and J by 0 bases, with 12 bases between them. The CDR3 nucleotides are TGTGCCAGCAGTACGGAGGGGAGCTCCTACGAGCAGTACTTC. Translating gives CASSTEGSSYEQYF.

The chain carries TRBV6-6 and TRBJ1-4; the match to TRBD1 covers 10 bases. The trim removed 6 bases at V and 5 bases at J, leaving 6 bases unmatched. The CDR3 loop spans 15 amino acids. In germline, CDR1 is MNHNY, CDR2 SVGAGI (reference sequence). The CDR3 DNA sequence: TGTGCCAGCAGACGCTCGGGACAGGGGAATGAAAAACTGTTTTTT. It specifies CASRRSGQGNEKLFF.

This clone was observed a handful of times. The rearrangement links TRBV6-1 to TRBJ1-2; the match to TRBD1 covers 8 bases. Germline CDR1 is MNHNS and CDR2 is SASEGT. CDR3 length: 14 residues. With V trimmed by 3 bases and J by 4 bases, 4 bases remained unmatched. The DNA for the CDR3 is TGTGCCAGCAGTGACGGACAGGGTACCTATGGCTACACCTTC. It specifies CASSDGQGTYGYTF.

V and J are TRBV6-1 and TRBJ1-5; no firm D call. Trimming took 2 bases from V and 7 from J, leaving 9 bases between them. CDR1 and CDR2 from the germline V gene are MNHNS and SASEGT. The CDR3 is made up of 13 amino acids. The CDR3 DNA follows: TGTGCCAGCAGTGAAATTCTATCCCAGCCCCAGCATTTT. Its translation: CASSEILSQPQHF.

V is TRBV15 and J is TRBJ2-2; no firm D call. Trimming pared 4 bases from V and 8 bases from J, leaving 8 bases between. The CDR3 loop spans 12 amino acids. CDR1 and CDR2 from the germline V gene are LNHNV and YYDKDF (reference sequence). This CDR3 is CATSILLGELFF. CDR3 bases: TGTGCCACCAGCATCCTCCTGGGGGAGCTGTTTTTT.

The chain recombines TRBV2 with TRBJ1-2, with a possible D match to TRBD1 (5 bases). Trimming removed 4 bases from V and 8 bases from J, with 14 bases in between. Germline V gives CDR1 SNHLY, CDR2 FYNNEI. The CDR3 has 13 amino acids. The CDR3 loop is CASSGGTLEGYTF. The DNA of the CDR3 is TGTGCCAGCAGTGGCGGGACCTTAGAGGGCTACACCTTC.

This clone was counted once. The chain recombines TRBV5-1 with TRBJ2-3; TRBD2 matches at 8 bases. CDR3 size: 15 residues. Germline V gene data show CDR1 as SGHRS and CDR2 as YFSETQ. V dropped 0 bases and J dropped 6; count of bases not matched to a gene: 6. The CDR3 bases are TGCGCCAGCAGCTTGGCCTCGGGGGGGATGGATACGCAGTATTTT. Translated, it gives CASSLASGGMDTQYF.

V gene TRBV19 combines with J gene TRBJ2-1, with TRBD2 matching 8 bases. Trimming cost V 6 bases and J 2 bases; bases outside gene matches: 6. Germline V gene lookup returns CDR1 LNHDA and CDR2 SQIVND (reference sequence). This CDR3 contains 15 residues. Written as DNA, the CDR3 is TGTGCCAGTAGAGTAGCGGGGAGAGCCTACAATGAGCAGTTCTTC. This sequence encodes CASRVAGRAYNEQFF.

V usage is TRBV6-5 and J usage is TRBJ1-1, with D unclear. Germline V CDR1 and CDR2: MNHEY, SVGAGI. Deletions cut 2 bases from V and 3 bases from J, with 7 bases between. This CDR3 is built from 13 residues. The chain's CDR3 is CASSYGRYTEAFF. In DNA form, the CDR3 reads TGTGCCAGCAGTTACGGGAGGTACACTGAAGCTTTCTTT.

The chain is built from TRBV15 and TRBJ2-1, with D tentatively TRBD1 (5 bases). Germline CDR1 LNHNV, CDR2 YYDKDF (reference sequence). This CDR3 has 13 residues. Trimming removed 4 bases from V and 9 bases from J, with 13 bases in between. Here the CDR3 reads CATSIRPRGEQFF. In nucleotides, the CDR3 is TGTGCCACCAGCATTAGACCAAGGGGTGAGCAGTTCTTC.

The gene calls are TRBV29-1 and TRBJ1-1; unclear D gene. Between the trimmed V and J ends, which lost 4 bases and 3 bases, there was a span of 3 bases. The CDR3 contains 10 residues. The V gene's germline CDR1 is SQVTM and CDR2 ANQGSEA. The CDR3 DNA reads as TGCAGCGTTGCGGACACTGAAGCTTTCTTT. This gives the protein CSVADTEAFF.

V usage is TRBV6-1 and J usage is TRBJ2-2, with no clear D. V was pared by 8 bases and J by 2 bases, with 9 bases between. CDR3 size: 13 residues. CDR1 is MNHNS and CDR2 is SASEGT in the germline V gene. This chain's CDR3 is CASRPTNTGELFF. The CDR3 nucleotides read TGTGCCAGCCGGCCGACTAACACCGGGGAGCTGTTTTTT.

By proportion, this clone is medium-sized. Here the CDR3 reads CASREKSTDTQYF. DNA for the CDR3: TGTGCCAGCAGGGAGAAAAGCACAGATACGCAGTATTTT. The chain carries TRBV7-9 and TRBJ2-3; D not resolved. Germline assignment: CDR1 SEHNR and CDR2 FQNEAQ (reference sequence). Deletions cut 6 bases from V and 0 bases from J, with 7 bases between. The CDR3 runs 13 residues.

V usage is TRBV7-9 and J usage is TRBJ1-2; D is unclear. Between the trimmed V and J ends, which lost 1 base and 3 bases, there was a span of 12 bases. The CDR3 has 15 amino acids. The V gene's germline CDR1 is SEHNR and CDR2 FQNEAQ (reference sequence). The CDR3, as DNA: TGTGCCAGCAGCTTAGGTTCTTTCCTTGACTATGGCTACACCTTC. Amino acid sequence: CASSLGSFLDYGYTF.

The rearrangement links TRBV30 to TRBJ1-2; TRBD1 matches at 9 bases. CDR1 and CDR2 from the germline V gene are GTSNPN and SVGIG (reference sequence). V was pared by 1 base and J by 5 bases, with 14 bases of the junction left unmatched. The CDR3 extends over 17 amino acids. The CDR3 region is CAWSATAGTGRGYGYTF. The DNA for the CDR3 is TGTGCCTGGAGTGCTACAGCTGGGACAGGGAGAGGGTATGGCTACACCTTC.

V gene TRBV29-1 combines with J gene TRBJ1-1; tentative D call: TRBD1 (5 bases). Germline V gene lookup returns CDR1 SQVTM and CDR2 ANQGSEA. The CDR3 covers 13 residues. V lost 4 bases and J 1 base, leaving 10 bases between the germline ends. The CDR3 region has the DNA TGCAGCGTTGCAAGGGACTCGAACACTGAAGCTTTCTTT. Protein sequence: CSVARDSNTEAFF.

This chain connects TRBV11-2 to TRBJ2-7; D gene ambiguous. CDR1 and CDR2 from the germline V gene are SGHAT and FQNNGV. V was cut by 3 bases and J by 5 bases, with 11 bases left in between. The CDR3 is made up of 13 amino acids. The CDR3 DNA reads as TGTGCCAGCAGCTTCGGTTCTATGGACGAGCAGTACTTC. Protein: CASSFGSMDEQYF.